The rows below give T cell receptor beta chains drawn from one sample of a study of early T cells in non-severe SARS-CoV-2 infection. Each CDR3 protein is one row after TCRdb ran MiXCR on the 5' RACE reads. Of about 92,000 distinct CDR3 sequences in the sample, 16% are singletons; the top ten hold roughly 1.2%. Sample: whole blood. The receptors originated from an adult who was a healthcare worker with PCR-confirmed SARS-CoV-2 infection or an uninfected control (not recorded which). CDR3s include the opening cysteine and the closing phenylalanine or tryptophan. A D gene is named only where the DNA matches it firmly. A clone size is listed for some rows: how often the clone was seen (once, few, many), or a class if it is expanded.

V gene: TRBV6-2/TRBV6-3
J gene: TRBJ2-2
clone size: -
D gene: TRBD2
CDR3 protein: CASTSLRSSGVSGELFF
CDR3 DNA: TGTGCCAGCACCTCCTTGCGATCTAGCGGGGTTTCCGGGGAGCTGTTTTTT

V gene: TRBV29-1
J gene: TRBJ2-2
clone size: many
D gene: -
CDR3 protein: CSVVKAGGELFF
CDR3 DNA: TGCAGCGTTGTGAAGGCCGGCGGGGAGCTGTTTTTT

V gene: TRBV29-1
J gene: TRBJ2-1
clone size: few
D gene: -
CDR3 protein: CSVKQGPYEQFF
CDR3 DNA: TGCAGCGTTAAGCAGGGGCCGTATGAGCAGTTCTTC

V gene: TRBV30
J gene: TRBJ1-1
clone size: -
D gene: TRBD1
CDR3 protein: CAWSYRGRAEAFF
CDR3 DNA: TGTGCCTGGAGTTACAGGGGACGAGCTGAAGCTTTCTTT

V gene: TRBV27
J gene: TRBJ2-4
clone size: many
D gene: -
CDR3 protein: CASSSGVAKNIQYF
CDR3 DNA: TGTGCCAGCAGCAGTGGGGTAGCCAAAAACATTCAGTACTTC

V gene: TRBV20-1
J gene: TRBJ1-5
clone size: many
D gene: TRBD1
CDR3 protein: CSAQTGQGLSNQPQHF
CDR3 DNA: TGCAGTGCGCAGACGGGACAGGGTCTAAGCAATCAGCCCCAGCATTTT

V gene: TRBV3-1
J gene: TRBJ2-1
clone size: few
D gene: -
CDR3 protein: CASSQDLRAEQFF
CDR3 DNA: TGTGCCAGCAGCCAAGATCTCCGGGCTGAGCAGTTCTTC

V gene: TRBV28
J gene: TRBJ2-1
clone size: -
D gene: -
CDR3 protein: CASSLIHEQFF
CDR3 DNA: TGTGCCAGCAGTTTAATACATGAGCAGTTCTTC

V gene: TRBV19
J gene: TRBJ1-2
clone size: few
D gene: -
CDR3 protein: CASSVNRIAYSYTF
CDR3 DNA: TGTGCCAGTAGTGTTAACAGGATCGCCTATAGCTACACCTTC

V gene: TRBV20-1
J gene: TRBJ2-1
clone size: -
D gene: -
CDR3 protein: CSALPWTRRFHNEQFF
CDR3 DNA: TGCAGTGCCCTTCCCTGGACACGACGATTTCACAATGAGCAGTTCTTC

V gene: TRBV5-6
J gene: TRBJ2-5
clone size: many
D gene: TRBD2
CDR3 protein: CASSLSGAETQYF
CDR3 DNA: TGTGCCAGCAGCTTGAGCGGGGCGGAGACCCAGTACTTC

V gene: TRBV11-2
J gene: TRBJ2-7
clone size: -
D gene: -
CDR3 protein: CASSPSQALAYEQYF
CDR3 DNA: TGTGCCAGCAGCCCCTCACAGGCCCTGGCCTACGAGCAGTACTTC

V gene: TRBV7-2
J gene: TRBJ1-2
clone size: -
D gene: -
CDR3 protein: CASSPDRGYSGYTF
CDR3 DNA: TGTGCCAGCAGTCCAGACCGGGGGTATAGTGGCTACACCTTC

V gene: TRBV6-2/TRBV6-3
J gene: TRBJ2-1
clone size: -
D gene: TRBD2
CDR3 protein: CASSSLRGDLYNEQFF
CDR3 DNA: TGTGCCAGCAGTTCCCTTCGGGGGGACCTATACAATGAGCAGTTCTTC

V gene: TRBV7-9
J gene: TRBJ2-5
clone size: many
D gene: -
CDR3 protein: CASSLRGTAQETQYF
CDR3 DNA: TGTGCCAGCAGCTTAAGGGGGACTGCACAAGAGACCCAGTACTTC

V gene: TRBV19
J gene: TRBJ1-4
clone size: -
D gene: -
CDR3 protein: CASSIAGRAEKLFF
CDR3 DNA: TGTGCCAGTAGTATAGCCGGGAGGGCTGAAAAACTGTTTTTT

V gene: TRBV20-1
J gene: TRBJ1-5
clone size: many
D gene: TRBD1
CDR3 protein: CSATQTGFSNQPQHF
CDR3 DNA: TGCAGTGCTACCCAGACAGGGTTTAGCAATCAGCCCCAGCATTTT

V gene: TRBV28
J gene: TRBJ2-1
clone size: many
D gene: -
CDR3 protein: CASSLPDSSYNEQFF
CDR3 DNA: TGTGCCAGCAGTTTACCGGACAGCTCCTACAATGAGCAGTTCTTC

V gene: TRBV6-4
J gene: TRBJ2-2
clone size: many
D gene: -
CDR3 protein: CASSDSDTGELFF
CDR3 DNA: TGTGCCAGCAGTGACTCTGACACCGGGGAGCTGTTTTTT

V gene: TRBV29-1
J gene: TRBJ2-1
clone size: few
D gene: TRBD2
CDR3 protein: CSVSKRDYNEQFF
CDR3 DNA: TGCAGCGTCTCCAAGCGGGACTACAATGAGCAGTTCTTC

V gene: TRBV29-1
J gene: TRBJ1-1
clone size: few
D gene: TRBD1
CDR3 protein: CSAGQQNTEAFF
CDR3 DNA: TGCAGCGCGGGACAGCAGAACACTGAAGCTTTCTTT

V gene: TRBV29-1
J gene: TRBJ2-1
clone size: few
D gene: TRBD2
CDR3 protein: CSVAGGARSYNEQFF
CDR3 DNA: TGCAGCGTTGCCGGGGGGGCCCGGTCCTACAATGAGCAGTTCTTC

V gene: TRBV12-3/TRBV12-4
J gene: TRBJ1-5
clone size: -
D gene: -
CDR3 protein: CASSRQTNQPQHF
CDR3 DNA: TGTGCCAGCAGTAGACAGACCAATCAGCCCCAGCATTTT

V gene: TRBV29-1
J gene: TRBJ1-1
clone size: -
D gene: -
CDR3 protein: CSGGTSGVTEAFF
CDR3 DNA: TGCAGCGGTGGGACATCAGGGGTCACTGAAGCTTTCTTT

V gene: TRBV12-3/TRBV12-4
J gene: TRBJ1-3
clone size: many
D gene: TRBD1
CDR3 protein: CASSGTGGNTIYF
CDR3 DNA: TGTGCCAGCAGCGGGACAGGGGGAAACACCATATATTTT

V gene: TRBV6-6
J gene: TRBJ2-2
clone size: -
D gene: TRBD2
CDR3 protein: CASSLLAGHTGELFF
CDR3 DNA: TGTGCCAGCAGCCTCCTAGCGGGCCACACCGGGGAGCTGTTTTTT

V gene: TRBV6-4
J gene: TRBJ1-1
clone size: -
D gene: -
CDR3 protein: CASSDSHSSTEAFF
CDR3 DNA: TGTGCCAGCAGTGACTCGCATTCGAGTACTGAAGCTTTCTTT

V gene: TRBV11-2
J gene: TRBJ2-7
clone size: few
D gene: -
CDR3 protein: CASSPGVRGLYEQYF
CDR3 DNA: TGTGCCAGCAGCCCGGGGGTGCGGGGGCTCTACGAGCAGTACTTC

V gene: TRBV28
J gene: TRBJ2-7
clone size: -
D gene: -
CDR3 protein: CASRGEYEQYF
CDR3 DNA: TGTGCCAGCAGGGGGGAGTACGAGCAGTACTTC

V gene: TRBV7-2
J gene: TRBJ2-7
clone size: -
D gene: TRBD2
CDR3 protein: CASSFPSGGNEQYF
CDR3 DNA: TGTGCCAGCAGCTTCCCTAGCGGGGGGAACGAGCAGTACTTC

V gene: TRBV28
J gene: TRBJ2-7
clone size: -
D gene: TRBD1
CDR3 protein: CASSFTGTGNTEQYF
CDR3 DNA: TGTGCCAGCAGTTTTACCGGGACAGGGAATACAGAGCAGTACTTC

V gene: TRBV6-5
J gene: TRBJ2-5
clone size: once
D gene: -
CDR3 protein: CASNDRVFQETQYF
CDR3 DNA: TGTGCCAGCAACGACAGAGTTTTCCAAGAGACCCAGTACTTC

V gene: TRBV9
J gene: TRBJ2-1
clone size: few
D gene: -
CDR3 protein: CASSPPYNEQFF
CDR3 DNA: TGTGCCAGCAGCCCCCCCTACAATGAGCAGTTCTTC

V gene: TRBV27
J gene: TRBJ1-5
clone size: few
D gene: TRBD1
CDR3 protein: CASSNRGGNQPQHF
CDR3 DNA: TGTGCCAGCAGCAACAGGGGGGGCAATCAGCCCCAGCATTTT

V gene: TRBV29-1
J gene: TRBJ2-7
clone size: -
D gene: TRBD2
CDR3 protein: CSVGIAGVRLWQYF
CDR3 DNA: TGCAGCGTTGGAATAGCGGGAGTTCGGTTATGGCAGTACTTC

V gene: TRBV7-9
J gene: TRBJ2-3
clone size: few
D gene: TRBD2
CDR3 protein: CASSRPSGGGPDTQYF
CDR3 DNA: TGTGCCAGCAGCCGCCCTAGCGGGGGGGGGCCAGATACGCAGTATTTT

V gene: TRBV7-9
J gene: TRBJ1-4
clone size: -
D gene: -
CDR3 protein: CASIHFDEAGNEKLFF
CDR3 DNA: TGTGCCAGCATCCATTTTGATGAAGCGGGAAATGAAAAACTGTTTTTT

V gene: TRBV28
J gene: TRBJ1-4
clone size: many
D gene: -
CDR3 protein: CASSVRQKLFF
CDR3 DNA: TGTGCCAGCAGCGTCAGGCAAAAACTGTTTTTT

V gene: TRBV19
J gene: TRBJ2-3
clone size: -
D gene: TRBD2
CDR3 protein: CASTGRLAGGSPDTQYF
CDR3 DNA: TGTGCCAGTACCGGCAGGCTGGCGGGAGGCTCCCCAGATACGCAGTATTTT

V gene: TRBV6-5
J gene: TRBJ2-7
clone size: -
D gene: TRBD1
CDR3 protein: CASSYDRGSYEQYF
CDR3 DNA: TGTGCCAGCAGTTACGACAGGGGCTCCTACGAGCAGTACTTC

V gene: TRBV29-1
J gene: TRBJ1-1
clone size: -
D gene: TRBD1
CDR3 protein: CSEGQPNTEAFF
CDR3 DNA: TGCAGTGAGGGACAGCCGAACACTGAAGCTTTCTTT

V gene: TRBV6-2/TRBV6-3
J gene: TRBJ1-1
clone size: -
D gene: -
CDR3 protein: CASSYPDQAFF
CDR3 DNA: TGTGCCAGCAGTTACCCGGACCAAGCTTTCTTT

V gene: TRBV28
J gene: TRBJ2-7
clone size: -
D gene: -
CDR3 protein: CASSSRLISYEQYF
CDR3 DNA: TGTGCCAGCAGTTCCCGACTGATCTCCTACGAGCAGTACTTC

V gene: TRBV28
J gene: TRBJ1-3
clone size: -
D gene: TRBD1
CDR3 protein: CASSPHPMDRGGNTIYF
CDR3 DNA: TGTGCCAGCAGTCCCCACCCTATGGACAGGGGAGGAAACACCATATATTTT

V gene: TRBV28
J gene: TRBJ2-3
clone size: many
D gene: TRBD1
CDR3 protein: CASSFLWGQGVLTDTQYF
CDR3 DNA: TGTGCCAGCAGTTTCTTGTGGGGACAGGGGGTGTTGACAGATACGCAGTATTTT

V gene: TRBV19
J gene: TRBJ2-2
clone size: -
D gene: -
CDR3 protein: CASSMGGTGELFF
CDR3 DNA: TGTGCCAGTAGTATGGGGGGCACCGGGGAGCTGTTTTTT

V gene: TRBV7-2
J gene: TRBJ2-7
clone size: -
D gene: -
CDR3 protein: CASSERTASSYEQYF
CDR3 DNA: TGTGCCAGCAGCGAAAGGACGGCTTCGTCCTACGAGCAGTACTTC

V gene: TRBV20-1
J gene: TRBJ2-7
clone size: few
D gene: TRBD2
CDR3 protein: CSAMGPSGREYEQYF
CDR3 DNA: TGCAGTGCTATGGGACCCAGCGGGAGGGAGTACGAGCAGTACTTC

V gene: TRBV2
J gene: TRBJ1-5
clone size: few
D gene: TRBD1
CDR3 protein: CASGGGPGQGNQPQHF
CDR3 DNA: TGTGCCAGCGGAGGAGGGCCGGGACAGGGCAATCAGCCCCAGCATTTT

V gene: TRBV7-6
J gene: TRBJ2-7
clone size: -
D gene: -
CDR3 protein: CASSIPGLGFDEQYF
CDR3 DNA: TGTGCCAGCAGCATACCGGGACTGGGGTTCGACGAGCAGTACTTC

V gene: TRBV25-1
J gene: TRBJ1-1
clone size: many
D gene: TRBD1
CDR3 protein: CASSDRDRDNEAFF
CDR3 DNA: TGTGCCAGCAGTGATCGAGACAGGGATAATGAAGCTTTCTTT